A single sample is the source of the 9 T cell receptor beta chains below, sequenced in a study of blood T cells in healthy people across ages. It was with a sample-barcoded 5' primer and a J-beta primer mix that a second PCR of roughly 6 to 12 cycles was run. TCRdb passed the 5' RACE reads through MiXCR, listing each CDR3 protein once. The table has around 1,500,000 distinct CDR3 sequences, 40% to 50% seen once; the top ten hold 7% to 9%. Source material: blood. Receptors were obtained from a woman aged 18 to 35 in good health.

This clonotype was found a few times. V and J are TRBV7-8 and TRBJ2-1; 7 bases are a match to TRBD2. The CDR3 spans 16 residues. The V gene end was trimmed by 3 bases and the J gene end by 7 bases; junction bases not matched to a gene: 12. Per germline, CDR1 SGHVS and CDR2 FQNEAQ. The CDR3 loop reads CASSFGRGLVKNEQFF. The CDR3 DNA reads as TGTGCCAGCAGCTTCGGGCGCGGACTAGTTAAAAATGAGCAGTTCTTC.

The rearrangement uses TRBV25-1 and TRBJ2-5; D remains unclear. This CDR3 spans 14 amino acids. V shed 3 bases and J shed 3 bases, with 11 bases lying between them. In germline, CDR1 is MGHDK, CDR2 SYGVNS. In DNA, the CDR3 is TGTGCCAGCAGTGAGCTTTGGCCAGAAGAGACCCAGTACTTC. Encoded protein: CASSELWPEETQYF.

The V and J genes are TRBV20-1 and TRBJ2-7, with 8 nucleotides matching TRBD1. Germline V lookup: CDR1 DFQATT, CDR2 SNEGSKA (reference sequence). The length of the CDR3 is 18 residues. The V segment lost 0 bases and the J segment 2 bases; nucleotides outside the gene matches: 15. CDR3 in amino acids: CSARDLSQGATLPYEQYF. CDR3 DNA sequence: TGCAGTGCTAGAGATCTAAGTCAGGGGGCCACATTGCCCTACGAGCAGTACTTC.

This chain connects TRBV7-9 to TRBJ2-1, with D perhaps TRBD1 (5 bases). Germline CDR1 and CDR2: SEHNR and FQNEAQ (reference sequence). The CDR3 runs to 14 residues. V was cut by 5 bases and J by 7 bases, with 15 bases left in between. CDR3 region: CASSGWRQGNEQFF. CDR3 DNA sequence: TGTGCCAGCAGCGGATGGCGGCAGGGAAATGAGCAGTTCTTC.

The chain links TRBV10-3 to TRBJ2-1; 10 bases map to TRBD2. The CDR3 loop spans 17 amino acids. J gave up 13 bases and V 0 bases, and 15 bases lay outside the gene matches. The V gene's germline CDR1 is ENHRY and CDR2 SYGVKD. CDR3 region: CAISESTSGIPQETQFF. The CDR3 nucleotides read TGTGCCATCAGTGAGTCTACTAGCGGGATTCCTCAAGAGACCCAGTTCTTC.

This chain uses TRBV7-2 with TRBJ2-3; a weak D match, TRBD2 (5 bases). The CDR3 spans 17 residues. V was cut by 5 bases and J by 1 base, with 19 bases left in between. Germline CDR1 SGHTA, CDR2 FQGNSA. The CDR3 sequence is CASSPLGAMVGTDTQYF. The CDR3 nucleotides read TGTGCCAGCAGCCCGCTGGGAGCGATGGTAGGCACAGATACGCAGTATTTT. Complete variable domain (other parts from reference TRBV7-2 and TRBJ2-3): GAGVSQSPSNKVTEKGKDVELRCDPISGHTALYWYRQSLGQGLEFLIYFQGNSAPDKSGLPSDRFSAERTGGSVSTLTIQRTQQEDSAVYLCASSPLGAMVGTDTQYFGPGTRLTVL.

Comments on this clonotype: One base away lies a much larger clone, so this may be a sequencing read error. The CDR3 DNA reads TGTGCCAGCAGCTCCTTCGAGGAGCAGTTCTTC. It codes for CASSSFEEQFF. The chain couples TRBV7-2 to TRBJ2-1, with unresolved D. Germline V gives CDR1 SGHTA, CDR2 FQGNSA. The CDR3 is 11 residues long. V lost 4 bases to trimming and J lost 10 bases, with 8 bases between them.

The chain joins TRBV6-5 to TRBJ2-2, with TRBD2 matching over 8 bases. V shed 4 bases and J 3 bases; nucleotides not matched to a gene: 16. This CDR3 comprises 19 residues. Per germline, CDR1 MNHEY and CDR2 SVGAGI. The CDR3 DNA reads as TGTGCCAGCAGTTGGGCTCTTTGGGCGGGAGGCCCCGACACCGGGGAGCTGTTTTTT. Translating gives CASSWALWAGGPDTGELFF.

The chain is built from TRBV29-1 and TRBJ2-3; 11 nucleotides line up with TRBD2. V lost 7 bases to trimming and J lost 3 bases; unmatched junction nucleotides: 3. The CDR3 covers 13 residues. Germline CDR1 reads SQVTM; CDR2 reads ANQGSEA. CDR3 amino acids: CSATSGVTDTQYF. The CDR3 DNA follows: TGCAGCGCGACTAGCGGGGTAACAGATACGCAGTATTTT.